This T cell receptor (beta chain) came from a study of technical replicates of blood from several donors. Measured with immunoSEQ multiplex PCR; TCRdb has only the in-frame clones, and not every one. The sample records about 82,000 clones, around 92% being singletons. The CDR3 consists of 13 residues. In germline, CDR1 is SGDLS, CDR2 YYNGEE. V was pared by 6 bases and J by 6 bases, with 3 bases of the junction left unmatched. The receptor comes from a human donor in good health. Sequenced material: T cells isolated from PBMCs. The rearrangement links TRBV9 to TRBJ2-1; 10 positions match TRBD1. DNA for the CDR3: TGTGCCAGCAAGGGACAGGGGTCCAATGAGCAGTTCTTC. Residues: CASKGQGSNEQFF.